Each of the 10 T cell receptor beta chains below was sequenced from the same sample in a study of control samples from healthy donors and cancer patients. The protocol was immunoSEQ multiplex PCR, while the TCRdb copy is restricted to in-frame clones and leaves out a portion. The repertoire holds around 250,000 clones, with roughly 87% as singletons. Sequencing used PBMCs. These receptors came from a woman aged 55-69 years with lung cancer.

The chain recombines TRBV30 with TRBJ1-1; D unresolved. The V end lost 2 bases, the J end lost 4 bases, and 14 bases lay between the germline ends. The CDR3 extends over 14 amino acids. Germline CDR1 is GTSNPN and CDR2 is SVGIG (reference sequence). CDR3 DNA sequence: TGTGCCTGGAGTAGAAGTTCCCGATCCACTGAAGCTTTCTTT. It is translated as CAWSRSSRSTEAFF.

CDR3 DNA sequence: TGTGCCAGTAACCTTGACATACGGACAGGGAACACTGAAGCTTTCTTT. Translation: CASNLDIRTGNTEAFF. The chain uses TRBV19 and TRBJ1-1, with TRBD1 identical over 7 bases. CDR1 LNHDA and CDR2 SQIVND come from the germline V gene (reference sequence). This CDR3 has 16 residues. V was pared by 7 bases and J by 1 base, with 12 bases of the junction left unmatched. Combining the CDR3 with reference TRBV19 and TRBJ1-1 gives the whole variable domain DGGITQSPKYLFRKEGQNVTLSCEQNLNHDAMYWYRQDPGQGLRLIYYSQIVNDFQKGDIAEGYSVSREKKESFPLTVTSAQKNPTAFYLCASNLDIRTGNTEAFFGQGTRLTVV.

This clone was counted a few times. V usage is TRBV4-1 and J usage is TRBJ2-1; D ambiguous. CDR3 length equals 15 residues. Germline V gene lookup returns CDR1 MGHRA and CDR2 YSYEKL. With 2 bases removed from V and 0 bases from J, the gap between germline ends came to 8 bases. The CDR3 DNA is TGCGCCAGCAGCCAATTGACGAGCTCCTACAATGAGCAGTTCTTC. This gives the protein CASSQLTSSYNEQFF.

This rearrangement joins TRBV9 to TRBJ2-7, with no clear D. Trimming pared 0 bases from V and 0 bases from J, leaving 7 bases between. The germline V gene has CDR1 SGDLS and CDR2 YYNGEE. The CDR3 is 14 amino acids. CDR3 sequence (DNA): TGTGCCAGCAGCGTAGGGGCGGACTCCTACGAGCAGTACTTC. Translation gives CASSVGADSYEQYF.

This chain uses TRBV11-2 with TRBJ1-1; D is undetermined. CDR1 and CDR2 from the germline V gene are SGHAT and FQNNGV. With 3 bases removed from V and 1 base from J, the gap between germline ends came to 9 bases. The CDR3 runs 14 residues. The CDR3 DNA follows: TGTGCCAGCAGCTTTACCGGTGGGAACACTGAAGCTTTCTTT. Translated, it gives CASSFTGGNTEAFF.

This clone was counted a few times. The chain links TRBV5-1 to TRBJ1-1; D unclear. Trimming removed 6 bases from V and 0 bases from J, with 9 bases in between. CDR3 length equals 13 residues. Per germline, CDR1 SGHRS and CDR2 YFSETQ. The CDR3 region is CASTFEVNTEAFF. The CDR3 coding sequence is TGCGCCAGCACCTTTGAGGTGAACACTGAAGCTTTCTTT.

The chain links TRBV9 to TRBJ1-1; TRBD1 matches at 10 bases. Germline assignment: CDR1 SGDLS and CDR2 YYNGEE. This CDR3 region has 15 residues. The junction had 7 bases not matched to a gene; V was cut back by 3 bases and J by 5 bases. The chain's CDR3 is CASSGDRGRGTEAFF. Written as DNA, the CDR3 is TGTGCCAGCAGCGGTGACAGGGGGCGCGGAACTGAAGCTTTCTTT.

The genes are TRBV3-1 (or the pseudogene TRBV3-2) and TRBJ2-3; D unclear. The CDR3 consists of 16 residues. V was cut by 4 bases and J by 2 bases, with 16 bases left in between. Germline lookup yields CDR1 LGHDT and CDR2 YNNKEL (reference sequence). This CDR3 is CASSPGLYGITDTQYF. CDR3 bases: TGTGCCAGCAGCCCGGGTCTTTACGGAATCACAGATACGCAGTATTTT.

A note on this clone: A much larger clone lies one base from this, so it may be a read error. CDR3 region: CASSQAETQYF. CDR3 coding DNA: TGTGCCAGCAGCCAAGCGGAGACCCAGTACTTC. The chain joins TRBV16 to TRBJ2-5; D is undetermined. This CDR3 contains 11 residues. V gave up 2 bases and J gave up 5 bases, with 3 bases separating them. The germline V gene has CDR1 KGHSY and CDR2 FQNENV.

CDR3 sequence reads: CASSLGQTDTQYF. The CDR3 bases are TGTGCCAGCAGTTTGGGCCAGACAGATACGCAGTATTTT. This chain joins TRBV12-3 or TRBV12-4 and TRBJ2-3; D is ambiguous. The CDR3 contains 13 residues. Between the trimmed V and J ends, which lost 3 bases and 3 bases, there was a span of 7 bases.